This T cell receptor beta chain was documented in a study of OX40 agonist ivuxolimab in advanced cancers. Background on the study: Partial responses were achieved by three patients, of whom one had hepatocellular carcinoma and two had cutaneous melanoma. Study outcomes and limitations: In the 0.1 to 3.0 mg/kg range, CD4+ and CD8+ blood T cells had expanded clonally by week 6. CD8+ T cells (on average) carried more expanded clones than CD4+ T cells.

Some clones are missing from TCRdb's copy, which holds only in-frame ones; the method was immunoSEQ multiplex PCR. The top ten clones hold just under 0.3% of a sample with roughly 65,000 clones, about nine tenths of them seen once. As regards this clone: What it binds is unknown.

The CDR3 is made up of 14 amino acids. In germline, CDR1 is MNHEY, CDR2 SVGAGI. V lost 6 bases, J lost 4 bases, and 6 bases stayed unmatched. Individuals having autoimmune disease history or systemic immunosuppression were not enrolled. This clonotype was obtained from an adult with an advanced solid tumor such as melanoma, head and neck, liver or kidney cancer. Sequenced here: CD4+ or CD8+ T cells sorted from blood, sampled in a trial of the OX40 agonist ivuxolimab. The rearrangement links TRBV6-5 to TRBJ1-1; TRBD1 matches at 9 bases. The CDR3 spells CASSYRGRGTEAFF. The CDR3 bases are TGTGCCAGCAGCTACAGGGGGCGCGGCACTGAAGCTTTCTTT.